This TCR beta chain was recovered during a study of read filtering for tumor transcriptome and immune sequencing. About the study: Per sample, TCR-region reads ranged about 4.05 to 11 million by IR-seq, roughly 75 to 1,400 by RNA-seq.

This CDR3 is 16 amino acids long. The ends were cut back, 5 bases at V and 5 bases at J, with 19 bases in the middle. Germline lookup yields CDR1 KGHSH and CDR2 LQKENI. This clonotype was observed many times. The library was built from 400 ng RNA with molecular barcoded adaptors for alpha/delta and beta/gamma chains. TCRdb re-analysed the reads in MiXCR, keeping a single row per CDR3 protein. The sample lists around 33,000 distinct CDR3 sequences; approximately 17% were seen once. Sequencing used a population of CD138-negative cells sorted from bone marrow. This sequence originates from a donor at least 40 years old with multiple myeloma. The chain joins TRBV18 to TRBJ2-1; D gene uncertain. CDR3 loop: CASSSLWKRGNNEQFF. Written as DNA, the CDR3 is TGTGCCAGCTCATCCCTCTGGAAGCGCGGCAACAATGAGCAGTTCTTC.